This section outlines one TCR beta chain sequence together with its context. Its specificity is unknown. Assay used: immunoSEQ multiplex PCR; TCRdb lists only in-frame clones, some missing. Among about 80,000 clones listed, 80% to 90% were seen once. This record belongs to a study of OX40 agonist ivuxolimab in advanced cancers. Points from the study as a whole: Relative to CD4+ cells, CD8+ T cells on average had more expanded clones.

Trimming at V came to 4 bases and at J to 12 bases, leaving 9 bases not matched to a gene. Germline V lookup: CDR1 SNHLY, CDR2 FYNNEI. This CDR3 has 14 amino acids. The input for sequencing was CD4+ or CD8+ T cells sorted from blood, taken in a trial of the OX40 agonist ivuxolimab. The rearrangement links TRBV2 to TRBJ2-7; 13 bases are shared with TRBD2. This TCR was recovered from an adult with an advanced solid tumor such as melanoma, head and neck, liver or kidney cancer. Here the CDR3 reads CASSVELAGGELYF. CDR3 bases: TGTGCCAGCAGTGTTGAACTAGCGGGGGGGGAGTTGTACTTC.